This T cell receptor (beta chain) was observed in a study of identical twins. General study results and limits: Out-of-frame beta chain sequences displayed weaker excess sharing between twins.

TCRdb passed the 5' RACE reads through MiXCR, listing each CDR3 protein once. Here the sample spans roughly 770,000 distinct CDR3 sequences, 18% being singletons. The germline gives CDR1 LNHNV, CDR2 YYDKDF (reference sequence). This CDR3 is built from 16 residues. Trimming removed 1 base from V and 6 bases from J, with 16 bases in between. Details on this clonotype: Its cognate antigen is unknown.

These data also formed part of another study, on T cells expressing NK-cell markers. That publication notes: Sequencing covered eight donors, seven HCMV-seropositive and one seronegative.

The origin of this receptor is a woman younger than 30 in good health. This chain uses TRBV15 with TRBJ2-1, with D perhaps TRBD2 (5 bases). The sequenced sample was PBMCs. CDR3 sequence (DNA): TGTGCCACCAGCAGAGGACCGGCTGACGGACTCAATGAGCAGTTCTTC. It specifies CATSRGPADGLNEQFF.